This TCR beta chain was observed in a study of PD-1 blockade in mismatch repair-deficient tumors. Overall study context: All were previously treated, progressing patients with around eleven mismatch repair-deficient cancer types.

The CDR3 has 12 residues. Trimming removed 6 bases from V and 1 base from J, with 6 bases in between. The germline V gene encodes CDR1 MDHEN and CDR2 SYDVKM. Some clones are missing from TCRdb's copy, which holds only in-frame ones; the method was immunoSEQ multiplex PCR. The data show roughly 120,000 clones, with around nine tenths seen just once and around 11% held by the top ten. This clone occurred once. The material was peripheral blood, obtained roughly 67 weeks after starting pembrolizumab. The source of this sequence is an adult with mismatch repair-deficient cancer. This chain links TRBV28 with TRBJ1-1; D uncertain. CDR3 nucleotide sequence: TGTGCCAGCAGCCGAAAGAACACTGAAGCTTTCTTT. The encoded protein is CASSRKNTEAFF.